This TCR beta chain was captured in a study of control samples from healthy donors and cancer patients (dated by TCRdb to 2018 to 2020). The library relied on the immunoSEQ multiplex PCR assay. TCRdb carries this immuneACCESS record with in-frame sequences only. Its versions omit some clonotypes, under half of them owing to an unresolved V gene in the studies checked, with the rest unexplained. Within this sample are around 150,000 clones, with around 86% of them counted one time only. 4% to 5.5% of the sample rests with the top ten. This clone was picked up a small number of times. Its antigen is unknown. Per-nucleotide qualities are absent, and no much larger clonotype sits a single base away. From the cysteine through the phenylalanine, the CDR3 covers 18 amino acids. Just the 54-base CDR3 DNA is kept, in frame starting at base 1. At the junction V is shortened by 3 bases and J by 1 base, with 18 bases in between. Looking up the germline V gene yields CDR1 SGHAT and CDR2 FQNNGV.

The sequencing input was blood. The receptor was isolated from a young man in good health. The sequence joins TRBV11-2 to TRBJ2-2, and possibly TRBD1, on 5 matching bases. The CDR3 corresponds to CASSFRQGYDWNTGELFF. The nucleotide sequence reads TGTGCCAGCAGCTTCCGCCAGGGTTATGATTGGAACACCGGGGAGCTGTTTTTT.